This paragraph reports one T cell receptor beta chain. What antigen it recognizes has not been identified. Per-nucleotide qualities are absent, and no much larger clonotype sits a single base away. The entry originates in a study of blood T cell repertoires in COVID-19 (dated by TCRdb to about 2020). Regarding the complete study: The collaborator samples originated in the United States, Italy and Spain and spanned the acute and convalescent phases of COVID-19. Nearly every sample came with metadata listing a de-identified subject ID, COVID-19 status, age in years and sex. The samples were drawn from two sources: the first 160 participants of the ongoing ImmuneRACE study, and 950 to 1,500 subjects contributed by 6 global collaborators. HLA class I and class II types, where available, came from metadata supplied by the sample provider rather than from assay-based typing. The material from the prospective study consisted of cDNA or gDNA derived from T cells, B-cell-depleted T cells, or PBMCs. Deeply sampled blood TCRbeta repertoires from subjects exposed to, actively infected with, or recovered from COVID-19 were included in the dataset. The repertoires were released in a freely available public database meant as a resource for research on the immune response to SARS-CoV-2. Beyond this particular receptor, the publication reports: The quantity of clinical and demographic metadata differed by source and by participant and was supplied without curation.

CDR1 and CDR2, per the germline V gene (reference sequence), are MNHNY and SVGAGI. The CDR3 runs 13 residues from the cysteine to the phenylalanine. Of the read, only the CDR3 DNA is kept; its 39 bases are in frame from base 1. V drops 7 bases and J drops 1 base, leaving 9 bases in between. One collaborating source in Seattle enrolled patients while the patients were actively infected and followed the patients over time throughout the course of disease. Each collaborating institution followed its own protocols to collect whole blood in K2EDTA tubes. For TCRbeta analysis, collaborators shipped samples as frozen whole blood, isolated PBMCs, or DNA extracted from either of those sample types. TCRbeta CDR3 regions were amplified from genomic DNA using the immunoSEQ Assay, a bias-controlled multiplex PCR. In the paper's pipeline: The number of nucleated cells in each sample was estimated by amplification of reference gene primers within the assay. Sequence reads were collapsed and filtered to measure the absolute abundance of every unique TCRbeta CDR3 rearrangement. For each sample, productive Simpson clonality was calculated as the square root of Simpson's diversity index across productive rearrangements. Imported from immuneACCESS, the table was reduced by TCRdb to in-frame sequences with V and J called. These copies leave out some clones; in studies compared against another copy, an unresolved V gene accounts for under half, and the cause of the remainder is not known. Clone size and V and J calls were adopted from that table, with D and trimming inferred from the DNA. This sample lists a few hundred thousand clones; 70% to 90% were detected once. The ten largest clonotypes hold roughly 6.1% of the sample.

The sequence derives from a woman between 50 and 59 years old with COVID-19, enrolled during active disease. The V and J segments used are TRBV6-6 and TRBJ2-3, and the D gene may be TRBD2, 5 bases matching. The sequencing sample was made of peripheral blood. In nucleotides, the sequence is TGTGCCAGCATAGGAGCGGGCACAGATACGCAGTATTTT. Translated, it reads CASIGAGTDTQYF.